The source of this T cell receptor (beta chain) is a study of regulatory T cells in long-lasting Graves disease. Findings of the study overall: New patients shared 800 to 1,000 public clonotypes, and persistent patients shared more, with approximately 2,500.

The time point is: newly diagnosed GD, antithyroid drugs for less than 3 months. From PBMCs, RNA was extracted and then used to make the TCR library. This clonotype was detected ten times or more. Its target is not known. The authors built TCR beta libraries using iRepertoire HTBI primers and Arm-PCR of CDR3 regions. Via MiXCR, TCRdb re-called the multiplex PCR reads, giving one row per CDR3 protein. The table has 250,000 to 300,000 distinct CDR3 sequences, 18% seen once; the top ten hold around 15%. V shed 1 base and J shed 2 bases, with 11 bases lying between them. Germline assignment: CDR1 SGHDN and CDR2 FVKESK. The CDR3 loop spans 15 amino acids. These data were also reused for a study on T cells in Graves' hyperthyroidism and ophthalmopathy. That work adds: During a first-round RT-PCR of the TCR CDR3, the HTBI primer set was used.

This sequence joins TRBV14 and TRBJ1-1; the D gene is possibly TRBD1 (6 bases). The sequenced sample was peripheral blood mononuclear cells (PBMCs), obtained at new diagnosis, from a patient treated with antithyroid drugs. The receptor was derived from a woman aged 25 to 39 with Graves disease. The CDR3: CASSQADSGNTEAFF. The CDR3, as DNA: TGTGCCAGCAGCCAAGCGGACAGCGGAAACACTGAAGCTTTCTTT.